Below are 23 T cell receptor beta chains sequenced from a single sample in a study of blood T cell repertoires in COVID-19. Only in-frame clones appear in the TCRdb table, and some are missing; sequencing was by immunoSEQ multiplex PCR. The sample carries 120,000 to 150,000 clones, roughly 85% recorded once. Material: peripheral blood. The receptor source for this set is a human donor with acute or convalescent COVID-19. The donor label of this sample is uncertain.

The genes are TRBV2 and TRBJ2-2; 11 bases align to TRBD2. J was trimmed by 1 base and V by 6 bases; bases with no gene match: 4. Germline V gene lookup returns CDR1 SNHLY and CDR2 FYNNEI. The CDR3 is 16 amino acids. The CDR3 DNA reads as TGTGCCAGCAGGACCGGGACTAGCGGGAACACCGGGGAGCTGTTTTTT. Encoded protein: CASRTGTSGNTGELFF.

CDR3 coding DNA: TGTGCCACCAGTGGCGGTTACACGAACACCGGGGAGCTGTTTTTT. Encoded protein: CATSGGYTNTGELFF. The chain recombines TRBV24-1 with TRBJ2-2; no clear D gene. The germline CDR1 and CDR2 sequences are KGHDR and SFDVKD. The CDR3 totals 15 residues. The V and J ends lost 5 bases and 0 bases respectively, with 9 bases between them.

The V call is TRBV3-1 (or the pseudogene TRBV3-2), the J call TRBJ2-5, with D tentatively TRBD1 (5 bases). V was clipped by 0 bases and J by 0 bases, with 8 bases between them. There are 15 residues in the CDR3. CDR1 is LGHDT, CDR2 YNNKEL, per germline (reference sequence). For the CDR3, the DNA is TGTGCCAGCAGCCAAGAGGACACGTACCAAGAGACCCAGTACTTC. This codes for CASSQEDTYQETQYF.

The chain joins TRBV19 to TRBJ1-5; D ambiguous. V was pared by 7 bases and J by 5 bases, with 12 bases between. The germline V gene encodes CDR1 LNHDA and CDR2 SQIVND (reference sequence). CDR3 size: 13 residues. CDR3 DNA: TGTGCCAGTACCGACACCAGAGATCAGCCCCAGCATTTT. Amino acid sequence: CASTDTRDQPQHF.

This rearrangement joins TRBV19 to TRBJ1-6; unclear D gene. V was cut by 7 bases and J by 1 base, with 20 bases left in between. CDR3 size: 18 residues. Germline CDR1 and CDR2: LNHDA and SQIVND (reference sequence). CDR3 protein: CASKKGGFRESYNSPLHF. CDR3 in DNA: TGTGCCAGTAAGAAAGGAGGGTTTCGCGAGTCCTATAATTCACCCCTCCACTTT.

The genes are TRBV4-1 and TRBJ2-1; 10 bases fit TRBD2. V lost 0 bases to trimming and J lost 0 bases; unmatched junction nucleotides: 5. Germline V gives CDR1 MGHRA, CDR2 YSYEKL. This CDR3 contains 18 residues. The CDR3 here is CASSQEKGLASSYNEQFF. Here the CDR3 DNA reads TGCGCCAGCAGCCAAGAGAAGGGACTAGCGAGCTCCTACAATGAGCAGTTCTTC.

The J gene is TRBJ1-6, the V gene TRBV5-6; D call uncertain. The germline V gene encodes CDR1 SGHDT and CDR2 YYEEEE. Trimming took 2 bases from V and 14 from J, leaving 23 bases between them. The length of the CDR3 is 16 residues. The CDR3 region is CASSFVWANQYLALHF. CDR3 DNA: TGTGCCAGCAGCTTCGTATGGGCAAACCAATATTTGGCCCTCCACTTT.

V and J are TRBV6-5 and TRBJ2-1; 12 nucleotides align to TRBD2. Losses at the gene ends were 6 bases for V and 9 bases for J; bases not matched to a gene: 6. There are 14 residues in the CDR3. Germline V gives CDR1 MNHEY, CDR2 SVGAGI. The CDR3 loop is CASSETSGSSEQFF. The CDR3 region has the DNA TGTGCCAGCAGCGAGACTAGCGGGAGTAGTGAGCAGTTCTTC.

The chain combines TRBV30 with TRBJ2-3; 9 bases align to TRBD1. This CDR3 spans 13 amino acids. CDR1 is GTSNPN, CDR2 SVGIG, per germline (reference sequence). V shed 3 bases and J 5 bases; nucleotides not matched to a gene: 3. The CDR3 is CAWSRDREDTQYF. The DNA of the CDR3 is TGTGCCTGGAGCCGGGACAGGGAAGATACGCAGTATTTT.

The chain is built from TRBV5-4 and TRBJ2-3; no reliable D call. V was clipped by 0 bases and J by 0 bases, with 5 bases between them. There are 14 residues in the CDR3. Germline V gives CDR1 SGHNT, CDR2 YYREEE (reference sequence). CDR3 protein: CASSLAVSTDTQYF. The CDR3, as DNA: TGTGCCAGCAGCTTGGCGGTAAGCACAGATACGCAGTATTTT.

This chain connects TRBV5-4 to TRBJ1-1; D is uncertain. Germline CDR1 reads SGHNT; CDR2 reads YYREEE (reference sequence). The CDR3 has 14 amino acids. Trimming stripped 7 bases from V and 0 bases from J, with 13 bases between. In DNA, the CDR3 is TGTGCCAGCTCCCCTCCCTTAATGAACACTGAAGCTTTCTTT. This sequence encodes CASSPPLMNTEAFF.

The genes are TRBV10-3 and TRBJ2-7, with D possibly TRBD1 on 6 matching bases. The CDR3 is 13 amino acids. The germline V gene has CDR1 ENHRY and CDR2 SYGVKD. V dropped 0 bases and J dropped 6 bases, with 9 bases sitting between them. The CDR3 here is CAISESRGGEQYV. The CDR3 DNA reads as TGTGCCATCAGTGAGTCCAGGGGTGGCGAGCAGTACGTC.

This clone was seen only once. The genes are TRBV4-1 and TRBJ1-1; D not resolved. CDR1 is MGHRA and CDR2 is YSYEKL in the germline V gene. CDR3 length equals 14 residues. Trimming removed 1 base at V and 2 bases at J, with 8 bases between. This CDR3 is CASSQVGLNTEAFF. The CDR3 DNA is TGCGCCAGCAGCCAAGTGGGCCTCAACACTGAAGCTTTCTTT.

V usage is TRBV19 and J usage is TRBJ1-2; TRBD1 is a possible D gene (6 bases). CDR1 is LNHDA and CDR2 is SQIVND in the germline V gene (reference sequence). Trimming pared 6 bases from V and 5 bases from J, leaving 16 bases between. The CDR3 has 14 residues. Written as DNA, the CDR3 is TGTGCCAGTAGGGGGGCGGGCTCCAGGTATGGCTACACCTTC. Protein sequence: CASRGAGSRYGYTF.

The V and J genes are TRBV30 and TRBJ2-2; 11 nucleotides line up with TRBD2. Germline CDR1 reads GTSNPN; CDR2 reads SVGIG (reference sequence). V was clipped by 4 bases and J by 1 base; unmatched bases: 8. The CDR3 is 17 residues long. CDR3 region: CAWKIWTSGQNTGELFF. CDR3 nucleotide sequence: TGTGCCTGGAAAATTTGGACTAGCGGGCAGAACACCGGGGAGCTGTTTTTT.

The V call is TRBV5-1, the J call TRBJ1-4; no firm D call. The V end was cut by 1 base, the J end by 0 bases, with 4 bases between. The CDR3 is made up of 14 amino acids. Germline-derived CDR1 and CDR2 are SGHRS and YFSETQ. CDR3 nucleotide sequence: TGCGCCAGCAGCTTGTTAGCAACTAATGAAAAACTGTTTTTT. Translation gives CASSLLATNEKLFF.

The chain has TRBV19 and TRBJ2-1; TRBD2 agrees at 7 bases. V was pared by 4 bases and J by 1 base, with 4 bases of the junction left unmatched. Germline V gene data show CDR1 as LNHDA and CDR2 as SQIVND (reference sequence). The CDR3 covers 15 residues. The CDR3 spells CASSREGWSYNEQFF. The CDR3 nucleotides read TGTGCCAGTAGTAGGGAGGGGTGGTCCTACAATGAGCAGTTCTTC.

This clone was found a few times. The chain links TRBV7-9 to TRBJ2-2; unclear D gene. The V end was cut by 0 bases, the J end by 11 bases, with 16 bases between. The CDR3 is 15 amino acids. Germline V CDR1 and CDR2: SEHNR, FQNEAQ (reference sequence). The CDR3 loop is CASSLALTGPFELFF. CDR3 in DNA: TGTGCCAGCAGCTTAGCGTTGACTGGCCCTTTTGAGCTGTTTTTT.

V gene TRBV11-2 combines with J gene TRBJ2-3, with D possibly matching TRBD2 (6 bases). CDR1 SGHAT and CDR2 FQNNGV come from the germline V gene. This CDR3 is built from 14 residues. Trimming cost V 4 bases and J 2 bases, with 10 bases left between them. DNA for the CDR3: TGTGCCAGCAGCTCGGGACTCCCCACAGATACGCAGTATTTT. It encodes CASSSGLPTDTQYF.

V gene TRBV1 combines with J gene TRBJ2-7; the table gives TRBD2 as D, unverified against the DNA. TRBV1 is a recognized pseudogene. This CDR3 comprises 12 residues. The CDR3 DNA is TGCACCAGCAGCTCTAACCTCTACGAGCAGTACTTC. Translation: CTSSSNLYEQYF.

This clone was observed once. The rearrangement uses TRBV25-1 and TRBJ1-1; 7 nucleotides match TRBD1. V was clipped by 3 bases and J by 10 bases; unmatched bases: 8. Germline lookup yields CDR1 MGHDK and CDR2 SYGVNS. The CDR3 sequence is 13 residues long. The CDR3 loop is CASSDRGQGGAFF. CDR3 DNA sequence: TGTGCCAGCAGTGATAGGGGGCAGGGAGGAGCTTTCTTT.

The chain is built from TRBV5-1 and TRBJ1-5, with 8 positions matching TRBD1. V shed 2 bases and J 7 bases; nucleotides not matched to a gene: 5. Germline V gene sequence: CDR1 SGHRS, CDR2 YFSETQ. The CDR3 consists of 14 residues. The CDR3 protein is CASSLSTGVQPQHF. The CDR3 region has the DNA TGCGCCAGCAGCTTATCGACAGGGGTGCAGCCCCAGCATTTT.

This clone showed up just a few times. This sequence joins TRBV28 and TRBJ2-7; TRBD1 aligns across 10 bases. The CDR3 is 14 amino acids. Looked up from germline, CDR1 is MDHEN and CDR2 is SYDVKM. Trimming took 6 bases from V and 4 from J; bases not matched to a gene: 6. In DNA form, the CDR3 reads TGTGCCAGCAGGGAGACAGGGGGCTTGTACGAGCAGTACTTC. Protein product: CASRETGGLYEQYF.